These 18 T cell receptor beta chains came from one sample sequenced in a study of T cell responses to AZD1222 COVID-19 vaccine. The method was immunoSEQ multiplex PCR; TCRdb's version includes in-frame clones alone and lacks a portion of them. The sample comprises some 130,000 clones, around nine tenths of which are singletons, and 1.5% to 2% rests with the top ten. This sample comprised peripheral blood, obtained on day 0 of AZD1222 vaccination. These TCRs come from an adult in good health.

V usage is TRBV2 and J usage is TRBJ1-2; TRBD1 agrees at 7 bases. CDR1 and CDR2 from the germline V gene are SNHLY and FYNNEI. J was trimmed by 5 bases and V by 8 bases; bases with no gene match: 5. CDR3 length: 12 residues. The CDR3 is CASRTGPYGYTF. The CDR3 nucleotides are TGTGCCAGCCGGACAGGACCATATGGCTACACCTTC.

V is TRBV29-1 and J is TRBJ1-1, with D unresolved. This CDR3 is built from 13 residues. In germline, CDR1 is SQVTM, CDR2 ANQGSEA. Between the trimmed V and J ends, which lost 3 bases and 0 bases, there was a span of 8 bases. The CDR3 protein is CSVEGRLNTEAFF. The DNA of the CDR3 is TGCAGCGTTGAGGGCAGGTTGAACACTGAAGCTTTCTTT.

The chain carries TRBV7-2 and TRBJ1-3, with D perhaps TRBD1 (5 bases). The CDR3 extends over 14 amino acids. V lost 1 base and J 3 bases, leaving 7 bases between the germline ends. Germline V gene lookup returns CDR1 SGHTA and CDR2 FQGNSA. The CDR3 here is CASSLDGGGNTIYF. In nucleotides, the CDR3 is TGTGCCAGCAGCTTAGACGGGGGTGGAAACACCATATATTTT.

This rearrangement joins TRBV6-1 to TRBJ2-1, with a tentative D call TRBD2 (5 bases). Germline V gene lookup returns CDR1 MNHNS and CDR2 SASEGT. CDR3 length: 14 residues. V lost 3 bases and J 11 bases, leaving 17 bases between the germline ends. DNA of the CDR3: TGTGCCAGCAGTGAGGAGGCATATAACGTAAAGCAGTTCTTC. It specifies CASSEEAYNVKQFF.

The chain has TRBV19 and TRBJ2-5; TRBD2 is a possible D gene (5 bases). V was shortened by 0 bases and J by 1 base, with 15 bases between the two germline ends. The CDR3 spans 17 residues. CDR1 and CDR2 (germline): LNHDA, SQIVND (reference sequence). Here the CDR3 DNA reads TGTGCCAGTAGTATAGATATGGCAGGAGGCTTCCAAGAGACCCAGTACTTC. Protein product: CASSIDMAGGFQETQYF. Together with reference TRBV19 and TRBJ2-5, the CDR3 gives the full variable domain: DGGITQSPKYLFRKEGQNVTLSCEQNLNHDAMYWYRQDPGQGLRLIYYSQIVNDFQKGDIAEGYSVSREKKESFPLTVTSAQKNPTAFYLCASSIDMAGGFQETQYFGPGTRLLVL.

The chain links TRBV5-1 to TRBJ2-1; possible D gene TRBD1, 6 bases. The V gene lost 1 base and the J gene lost 0 bases, with 11 bases spanning the gap. Germline CDR1 and CDR2: SGHRS and YFSETQ. The CDR3 extends over 16 amino acids. The CDR3 DNA is TGCGCCAGCAGCTTGAGCCAGGGGAGCTCCTACAATGAGCAGTTCTTC. This gives the protein CASSLSQGSSYNEQFF.

The gene calls are TRBV12-3 or TRBV12-4 and TRBJ2-5; the D gene is possibly TRBD2 (5 bases). The CDR3 spans 13 residues. V was clipped by 8 bases and J by 4 bases, with 14 bases between them. The CDR3 sequence: CASDYQLGETQYF. CDR3 sequence (DNA): TGTGCCAGCGACTACCAATTGGGAGAGACCCAGTACTTC.

The chain carries TRBV7-8 and TRBJ1-1, with D uncertain. Germline values: CDR1 SGHVS, CDR2 FQNEAQ. V lost 5 bases and J 3 bases, leaving 16 bases between the germline ends. The CDR3 is 15 amino acids. Here the CDR3 DNA reads TGTGCCAGCAGCCCGACGGGGAATGGTGACACTGAAGCTTTCTTT. Translating it yields CASSPTGNGDTEAFF.

The chain combines TRBV7-9 with TRBJ2-7; 8 bases are shared with TRBD1. Per the germline V gene, CDR1 is SEHNR and CDR2 is FQNEAQ (reference sequence). The CDR3 is 11 residues long. The V gene end was trimmed by 10 bases and the J gene end by 5 bases; junction bases not matched to a gene: 4. The CDR3 loop reads CATATGDEQYF. Here the CDR3 DNA reads TGTGCCACGGCGACAGGGGACGAGCAGTACTTC.

The rearrangement links TRBV11-2 to TRBJ2-1; 8 bases fit TRBD1. Germline CDR1 SGHAT, CDR2 FQNNGV. J lost 10 bases, V lost 3 bases, and 11 bases had no gene match. This CDR3 region has 15 residues. CDR3: CASSFDRGRLQEQFF. Here the CDR3 DNA reads TGTGCCAGCAGCTTCGACAGGGGCCGCCTTCAAGAGCAGTTCTTC.

This rearrangement joins TRBV28 to TRBJ2-7, with 9 bases that match TRBD1. Germline V gives CDR1 MDHEN, CDR2 SYDVKM. Trimming removed 4 bases from V and 5 bases from J; junction bases left unmatched: 15. CDR3 length equals 17 residues. CDR3 region: CASSYIVGGTGTHEQYF. CDR3 sequence (DNA): TGTGCCAGCAGTTACATAGTCGGGGGGACAGGGACCCACGAGCAGTACTTC.

The rearrangement uses TRBV10-2 and TRBJ2-7; 7 positions agree with TRBD1. The CDR3 is 15 amino acids. Germline V lookup: CDR1 WSHSY, CDR2 SAAADI. V dropped 6 bases and J dropped 3; count of bases not matched to a gene: 11. CDR3: CASRETGTMGYEQYF. CDR3 nucleotides: TGCGCCAGCAGAGAGACAGGGACGATGGGCTACGAGCAGTACTTC.

V usage is TRBV19 and J usage is TRBJ1-5, with D tentatively TRBD1 (5 bases). Trimming took off 3 bases at V and 2 bases at J, with 11 bases between the two ends. This CDR3 has 15 residues. In germline, CDR1 is LNHDA, CDR2 SQIVND (reference sequence). CDR3 amino acids: CASSIQGGGNQPQHF. The CDR3 coding sequence is TGTGCCAGTAGTATCCAGGGTGGGGGCAATCAGCCCCAGCATTTT.

For the CDR3, the DNA is TGTGCCAGCAGCCCCCGACAGGGGGCAGGGAACACTGAAGCTTTCTTT. Amino acid sequence: CASSPRQGAGNTEAFF. The rearrangement uses TRBV5-6 and TRBJ1-1; TRBD1 matches at 10 bases. Germline CDR1 and CDR2: SGHDT and YYEEEE. The V and J ends lost 4 bases and 1 base, in that order; junction bases with no gene match: 7. The CDR3 runs 16 residues.

V is TRBV19 and J is TRBJ2-3; tentatively, D is TRBD2 (7 bases). CDR1 is LNHDA, CDR2 SQIVND, per germline (reference sequence). The V end lost 6 bases, the J end lost 4 bases, and 17 bases lay between the germline ends. The CDR3 loop spans 15 amino acids. Here the CDR3 DNA reads TGTGCCAGTAGCCACACCCGGGGGGCCGCAGATACGCAGTATTTT. This encodes CASSHTRGAADTQYF. Full variable domain (rest looked up from reference TRBV19 and TRBJ2-3): DGGITQSPKYLFRKEGQNVTLSCEQNLNHDAMYWYRQDPGQGLRLIYYSQIVNDFQKGDIAEGYSVSREKKESFPLTVTSAQKNPTAFYLCASSHTRGAADTQYFGPGTRLTVL.

The chain joins TRBV28 to TRBJ2-1; D gene unclear. The CDR3 covers 14 residues. The V gene lost 4 bases and the J gene lost 6 bases, with 13 bases spanning the gap. CDR1 and CDR2 (germline): MDHEN, SYDVKM. CDR3 sequence: CASSSPRRTNEQFF. Written as DNA, the CDR3 is TGTGCCAGCAGTTCTCCACGCAGGACCAATGAGCAGTTCTTC.

The chain uses TRBV6-5 and TRBJ2-1; perhaps D is TRBD1 or TRBD2 (5 bases each). The CDR3 is 11 residues long. The V gene lost 6 bases and the J gene lost 16 bases, with 16 bases spanning the gap. Germline assignment: CDR1 MNHEY and CDR2 SVGAGI. The CDR3 here is CASSNGTSRFF. CDR3 in DNA: TGTGCCAGCAGCAATGGGACGTCTAGATTCTTC.

This clone was detected only a few times. CDR3 in amino acids: CASSWRTSGRYNEQFF. The CDR3 nucleotides are TGTGCCAGCAGCTGGCGGACTAGCGGGAGGTACAATGAGCAGTTCTTC. The chain employs TRBV7-2 and TRBJ2-1, with 14 bases aligning to TRBD2. The CDR3 covers 16 residues. CDR1 SGHTA and CDR2 FQGNSA come from the germline V gene. J was trimmed by 4 bases and V by 4 bases; bases with no gene match: 3.